This TCR beta chain appears in the sequencing data of a study of PD-1 blockade in classical Hodgkin lymphoma. Regarding the study as a whole: Similar baseline diversity was found in complete responders and newly diagnosed patients. Newly diagnosed patients reportedly trailed healthy donors in baseline TCR diversity.

Autologous stem cell transplantation was followed by relapse in every patient, and brentuximab vedotin exposure varied. Libraries were prepared by immunoSEQ multiplex PCR; TCRdb keeps only in-frame clonotypes and omits some of them. The sample records 29,000 or so clones, roughly 70% being singletons. This clone was picked up one time. Its antigen is not known. The V gene's germline CDR1 is MNHEY and CDR2 SVGAGI. Trimming took 2 bases from V and 9 from J; bases not matched to a gene: 7. CDR3 length: 15 residues. J is TRBJ2-1 and V is TRBV6-5, with 10 bases identical to TRBD2. The source material was peripheral blood mononuclear cells (PBMCs), sampled before the second cycle of nivolumab. This sequence originates from a human donor with classical Hodgkin lymphoma. This CDR3 is CASSYDSGGKGEQFF. DNA for the CDR3: TGTGCCAGCAGTTACGATAGCGGGGGGAAGGGTGAGCAGTTCTTC.